The next 22 T cell receptor beta chains were all read from a single sample in a study of T cell responses to AZD1222 COVID-19 vaccine. The repertoire was sequenced with immunoSEQ multiplex PCR; TCRdb's copy has only in-frame clones and lacks some. This sample yields around 200,000 clones, of which 70% to 90% are seen a single time; 6% to 8.5% belongs to the top ten. The material sequenced was peripheral blood, taken on day 0 of AZD1222 vaccination. The receptors originated from an adult in good health.

The rearrangement links TRBV30 to TRBJ1-2; maybe TRBD1 (6 bases). Germline V gene sequence: CDR1 GTSNPN, CDR2 SVGIG (reference sequence). The V end lost 7 bases, the J end lost 1 base, and 16 bases lay between the germline ends. The CDR3 runs to 14 residues. This CDR3 is CASIPGQINYGYTF. CDR3 DNA sequence: TGTGCCTCAATTCCGGGACAAATTAACTATGGCTACACCTTC.

This sequence joins TRBV12-3 or TRBV12-4 and TRBJ1-2, with D hard to call. Trimming took off 3 bases at V and 8 bases at J, with 13 bases between the two ends. The CDR3 sequence is 13 residues long. The CDR3 loop is CASSLNRGAGYTF. CDR3 coding DNA: TGTGCCAGCAGTTTGAATCGCGGCGCGGGCTACACCTTC.

The chain joins TRBV13 to TRBJ2-2, with TRBD1 matching 10 bases. The J segment lost 3 bases and the V segment lost 0 bases, leaving 1 base of the junction unmatched. The CDR3 covers 16 residues. Germline V gene lookup returns CDR1 PRHDT and CDR2 FYEKMQ (reference sequence). The CDR3 reads CASSLGGTGDTGELFF. The CDR3 DNA is TGTGCCAGCAGCTTAGGCGGGACAGGGGACACCGGGGAGCTGTTTTTT.

This clone was counted only a few times. The rearrangement joins TRBV14 to TRBJ1-1; weak D call: TRBD1 (6 bases). This CDR3 contains 14 residues. Trimming took off 1 base at V and 5 bases at J, with 11 bases between the two ends. The germline V gene has CDR1 SGHDN and CDR2 FVKESK. The DNA for the CDR3 is TGTGCCAGCAGCCAAGTTACAGGGCGGACTGAAGCTTTCTTT. Amino acids: CASSQVTGRTEAFF.

This clone was observed a single time. This rearrangement joins TRBV2 to TRBJ1-4; D gene unclear. The germline gives CDR1 SNHLY, CDR2 FYNNEI. The CDR3 is 15 amino acids. V lost 2 bases and J lost 8, with 15 bases in between. The CDR3 is CASSERTGKAEKLFF. In nucleotides, the CDR3 is TGTGCCAGCAGTGAAAGAACGGGGAAAGCGGAAAAACTGTTTTTT.

The V gene is TRBV4-1, the J gene TRBJ2-1; 8 nucleotides agree with TRBD2. Germline assignment: CDR1 MGHRA and CDR2 YSYEKL. Trimming removed 4 bases from V and 5 bases from J; junction bases left unmatched: 4. CDR3 length: 14 residues. CDR3 in DNA: TGCGCCAGCAGCCGCACTAGCGGCGACAATGAGCAGTTCTTC. Encoded protein: CASSRTSGDNEQFF.

V usage is TRBV24-1 and J usage is TRBJ1-6; 12 bases map to TRBD1. V shed 7 bases, J shed 8 bases, and the junction held 5 bases outside the gene matches. The CDR3 extends over 15 amino acids. Germline CDR1 and CDR2: KGHDR and SFDVKD. The CDR3 coding sequence is TGTGCCACCAGCCCCGGGACAGGGGGCCATTCACCCCTCCACTTT. Translated, it gives CATSPGTGGHSPLHF.

This clone turned up a few times. The chain joins TRBV19 to TRBJ2-3, with a tentative D call TRBD2 (5 bases). The V and J ends lost 6 bases and 3 bases respectively, with 10 bases between them. The CDR3 spans 13 residues. Germline values: CDR1 LNHDA, CDR2 SQIVND (reference sequence). This CDR3 reads CASSHGLTDTQYF. DNA for the CDR3: TGTGCCAGTAGCCACGGACTTACAGATACGCAGTATTTT.

J is TRBJ1-2 and V is TRBV6-5; D remains ambiguous. The CDR3 consists of 14 residues. V was clipped by 2 bases and J by 7 bases, with 14 bases between them. CDR1 and CDR2 (germline): MNHEY, SVGAGI. The CDR3 region is CASSYGRGDGGYTF. CDR3 DNA sequence: TGTGCCAGCAGTTACGGGCGCGGGGATGGTGGCTACACCTTC.

This clone was counted ten times or more. DNA for the CDR3: TGCGCCAGCAGCCCCGCGGAAGCAGGGAATTCACCCCTCCACTTT. Translation: CASSPAEAGNSPLHF. The gene calls are TRBV4-1 and TRBJ1-6, with a tentative D call TRBD1 (5 bases). V lost 4 bases, J lost 7 bases, and 14 bases lay in between. The CDR3 covers 15 residues. Per the germline V gene, CDR1 is MGHRA and CDR2 is YSYEKL.

This clone was picked up one time. The chain has TRBV2 and TRBJ2-3; D is perhaps TRBD1 or TRBD2 (5 bases each). This CDR3 comprises 12 residues. In germline, CDR1 is SNHLY, CDR2 FYNNEI. Trimming stripped 4 bases from V and 7 bases from J, with 9 bases between. The CDR3 DNA reads as TGTGCCAGCAGTGTAGGGGACCATACGCAGTATTTT. Protein sequence: CASSVGDHTQYF.

The rearrangement uses TRBV11-2 and TRBJ2-2; D possibly corresponds to TRBD1 (6 bases). Trimming took 5 bases from V and 1 from J, leaving 11 bases between them. The CDR3 covers 15 residues. Germline V CDR1 and CDR2: SGHAT, FQNNGV. CDR3 nucleotide sequence: TGTGCCAGCAGCAACCGGGACAAGAACACCGGGGAGCTGTTTTTT. Amino acids: CASSNRDKNTGELFF.

This clone was detected only a few times. The rearrangement uses TRBV18 and TRBJ2-7; D not resolved. Per the germline V gene, CDR1 is KGHSH and CDR2 is LQKENI. Trimming removed 5 bases at V and 2 bases at J, with 10 bases between. The CDR3 contains 13 residues. CDR3 sequence reads: CASSETGTYEQYF. Written as DNA, the CDR3 is TGTGCCAGCTCAGAGACGGGCACCTACGAGCAGTACTTC.

The chain recombines TRBV9 with TRBJ1-1; D call uncertain. The germline CDR1 and CDR2 sequences are SGDLS and YYNGEE. Trimming cost V 3 bases and J 0 bases, with 21 bases left between them. The CDR3 sequence is 18 residues long. CDR3 amino acids: CASSASIAATDVNTEAFF. The CDR3 region has the DNA TGTGCCAGCAGCGCCTCCATAGCGGCCACGGATGTGAACACTGAAGCTTTCTTT.

V is TRBV12-3 or TRBV12-4 and J is TRBJ1-4; D gene ambiguous. V dropped 4 bases and J dropped 8 bases, with 11 bases sitting between them. This CDR3 is 13 amino acids long. CDR3 DNA: TGTGCCAGCAGTTGGGCCCCTGAGGAAAAACTGTTTTTT. Translating it yields CASSWAPEEKLFF.

V and J are TRBV6-5 and TRBJ1-5; possibly TRBD1 for D (5 bases). Between the trimmed V and J ends, which lost 7 bases and 7 bases, there was a span of 14 bases. The CDR3 length is 13 residues. Germline V gene sequence: CDR1 MNHEY, CDR2 SVGAGI. CDR3 protein: CASTRIGGQPQHF. CDR3 in DNA: TGTGCCAGCACTAGAATTGGGGGACAGCCCCAGCATTTT.

The chain links TRBV2 to TRBJ2-7; TRBD1 is a possible D gene (6 bases). Germline loops: CDR1 SNHLY, CDR2 FYNNEI. V gave up 7 bases and J gave up 0 bases, with 13 bases separating them. This CDR3 contains 14 residues. As DNA, the CDR3 is TGTGCCAGCACTGGACAGACGAGCTCCTACGAGCAGTACTTC. This encodes CASTGQTSSYEQYF.

This chain links TRBV19 with TRBJ1-3; the D is unclear. The V end lost 7 bases, the J end lost 0 bases, and 10 bases lay between the germline ends. From germline, CDR1 is LNHDA and CDR2 SQIVND (reference sequence). CDR3 length: 14 amino acids. The DNA for the CDR3 is TGTGCCAGTACACAGACACACTCTGGAAACACCATATATTTT. Protein: CASTQTHSGNTIYF.

This clone has just one count. The chain has TRBV7-8 and TRBJ2-7; unclear D gene. Trimming left V 3 bases short and J 3 bases short, with 6 bases between. CDR1 is SGHVS and CDR2 is FQNEAQ in the germline V gene. The CDR3 sequence is 12 residues long. The CDR3 DNA sequence: TGTGCCAGCAGCTTCGACGACTACGAGCAGTACTTC. The encoded protein is CASSFDDYEQYF. The variable domain in full, with the rest retrieved from reference TRBV7-8 and TRBJ2-7, is GAGVSQSPRYKVAKRGQDVALRCDPISGHVSLFWYQQALGQGPEFLTYFQNEAQLDKSGLPSDRFFAERPEGSVSTLKIQRTQQEDSAVYLCASSFDDYEQYFGPGTRLTVT.

This rearrangement joins TRBV6-1 to TRBJ2-7, with D maybe TRBD2 (5 bases). V lost 3 bases and J lost 5, with 17 bases in between. The germline CDR1 and CDR2 sequences are MNHNS and SASEGT. This CDR3 contains 15 residues. The CDR3 here is CASSEEVGNPHEQYF. The CDR3, as DNA: TGTGCCAGCAGTGAGGAGGTAGGGAATCCCCACGAGCAGTACTTC.

CDR3 amino acids: CASSVARLPSDTQYF. The CDR3, as DNA: TGTGCCAGCAGCGTAGCTAGACTACCCTCAGATACGCAGTATTTT. This rearrangement joins TRBV9 to TRBJ2-3; a possible D gene is TRBD2 (5 bases). Germline CDR1 SGDLS, CDR2 YYNGEE. The CDR3 has 15 residues. V lost 0 bases, J lost 4 bases, and 12 bases lay in between. The variable domain in full, completed from reference TRBV9 and TRBJ2-3, reads DSGVTQTPKHLITATGQRVTLRCSPRSGDLSVYWYQQSLDQGLQFLIQYYNGEERAKGNILERFSAQQFPDLHSELNLSSLELGDSALYFCASSVARLPSDTQYFGPGTRLTVL.

The rearrangement uses TRBV6-5 and TRBJ1-1; perhaps TRBD1 as D (6 bases). This CDR3 is built from 13 residues. Trimming left V 6 bases short and J 2 bases short, with 10 bases between. Germline lookup yields CDR1 MNHEY and CDR2 SVGAGI. The CDR3 region has the DNA TGTGCCAGCAGAAGGGACACTAACACTGAAGCTTTCTTT. Translation: CASRRDTNTEAFF.